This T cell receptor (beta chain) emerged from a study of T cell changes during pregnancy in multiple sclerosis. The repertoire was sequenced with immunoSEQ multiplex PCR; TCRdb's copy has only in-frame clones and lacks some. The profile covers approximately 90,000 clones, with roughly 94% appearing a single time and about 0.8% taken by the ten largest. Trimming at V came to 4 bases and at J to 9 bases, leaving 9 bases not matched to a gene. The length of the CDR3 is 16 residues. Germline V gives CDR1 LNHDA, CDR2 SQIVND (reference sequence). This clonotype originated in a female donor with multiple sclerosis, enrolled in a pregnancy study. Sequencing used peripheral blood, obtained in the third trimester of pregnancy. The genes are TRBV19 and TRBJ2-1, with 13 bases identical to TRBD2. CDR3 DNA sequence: TGTGCCAGTAGTAAAGGACTAGCGGGAGCGCTAGTTGAGCAGTTCTTC. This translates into CASSKGLAGALVEQFF.